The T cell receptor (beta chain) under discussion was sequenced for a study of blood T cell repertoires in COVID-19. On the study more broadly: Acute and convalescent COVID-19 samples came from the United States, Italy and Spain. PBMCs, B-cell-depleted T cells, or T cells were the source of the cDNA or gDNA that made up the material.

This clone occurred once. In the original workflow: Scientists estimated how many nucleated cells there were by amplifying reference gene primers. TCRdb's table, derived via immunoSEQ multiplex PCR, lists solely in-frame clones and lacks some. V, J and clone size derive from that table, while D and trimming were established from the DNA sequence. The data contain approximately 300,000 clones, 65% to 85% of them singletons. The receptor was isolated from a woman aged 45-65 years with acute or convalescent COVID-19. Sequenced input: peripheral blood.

The CDR3: CASSSGTSGFQETQYF. The CDR3 DNA reads TGTGCCAGCAGTTCCGGGACTAGCGGTTTCCAAGAGACCCAGTACTTC. The chain couples TRBV6-2 or TRBV6-3 to TRBJ2-5; 11 nucleotides match TRBD2. The CDR3 runs 16 residues. The J segment lost 1 base and the V segment lost 4 bases, leaving 5 bases of the junction unmatched. CDR1 MNHEY and CDR2 SVGEGT come from the germline V gene.